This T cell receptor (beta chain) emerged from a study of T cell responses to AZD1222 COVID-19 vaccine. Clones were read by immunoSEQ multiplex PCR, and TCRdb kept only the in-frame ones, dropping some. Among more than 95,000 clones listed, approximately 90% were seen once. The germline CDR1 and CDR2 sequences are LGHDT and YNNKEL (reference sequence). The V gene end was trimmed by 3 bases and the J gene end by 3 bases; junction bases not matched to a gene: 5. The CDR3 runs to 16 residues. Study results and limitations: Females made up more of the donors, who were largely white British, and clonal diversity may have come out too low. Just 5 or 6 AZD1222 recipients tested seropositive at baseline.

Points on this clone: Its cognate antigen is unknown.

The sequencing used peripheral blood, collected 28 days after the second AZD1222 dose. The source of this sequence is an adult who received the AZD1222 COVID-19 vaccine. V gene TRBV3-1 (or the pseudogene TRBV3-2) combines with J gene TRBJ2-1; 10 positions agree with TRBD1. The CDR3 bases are TGTGCCAGCAGCCATCTCGGACAGGGGGACTACAATGAGCAGTTCTTC. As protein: CASSHLGQGDYNEQFF.